This T cell receptor beta chain was captured in a study of T cells in Graves' hyperthyroidism and ophthalmopathy. Amplified regions were TCR beta CDR3 sequences from RNA transcripts. TCR CDR3 regions were first amplified by RT-PCR with HTBI primers. TCRdb called the multiplex PCR reads again in MiXCR, with one record for every CDR3 protein. The table shows hundreds of thousands of distinct CDR3 sequences, with 40% to 55% occurring only once. With regard to this clonotype: Its specificity is not known.

Germline values: CDR1 SGDLS, CDR2 YYNGEE. This CDR3 has 16 amino acids. After removal of 4 bases from V and 5 bases from J, the junction contained 14 bases not matched to a gene. The diagnostic basis comprised clinical symptoms, serum thyroxine and TRAb, thyroid ultrasound and orbital computed tomography. Study-wide results and caveats: Most thyroid clonotypes with frequency above 0.001 were detected in blood.

The sequenced sample was peripheral blood or thyroid tissue (not recorded which). The receptor was isolated from an adult man with Graves' disease, either hyperthyroidism or ophthalmopathy (not recorded which). The chain links TRBV9 to TRBJ2-5; TRBD2 matches at 7 bases. The CDR3 DNA sequence: TGTGCCAGCAGCTACGAACCCGGGACTATGGGCGAGACCCAGTACTTC. The encoded protein is CASSYEPGTMGETQYF.